These 4 T cell receptor beta chains share one sample of origin, sequenced in a study of early T cells in non-severe SARS-CoV-2 infection. TCRdb re-called the 5' RACE reads through MiXCR, storing one row per CDR3 protein. This table has 65,000 to 85,000 distinct CDR3 sequences, 13% appearing once. The material sequenced was whole blood. The receptors were gathered from an adult who was a healthcare worker with PCR-confirmed SARS-CoV-2 infection or an uninfected control (not recorded which).

V is TRBV29-1 and J is TRBJ2-1; D not resolved. From germline, CDR1 is SQVTM and CDR2 ANQGSEA. Between the trimmed V and J ends, which lost 2 bases and 8 bases, there was a span of 10 bases. The CDR3 length is 12 residues. CDR3 sequence reads: CSVERWSDEQFF. CDR3 in DNA: TGCAGCGTTGAACGGTGGTCGGATGAGCAGTTCTTC.

The chain employs TRBV20-1 and TRBJ2-2; tentatively, D is TRBD2 (6 bases). The V end lost 1 base, the J end lost 13 bases, and 22 bases lay between the germline ends. This CDR3 has 15 residues. CDR1 and CDR2 from the germline V gene are DFQATT and SNEGSKA (reference sequence). The CDR3 sequence is CSARAGEMPEMGLFF. CDR3 nucleotide sequence: TGCAGTGCTAGAGCGGGAGAAATGCCGGAGATGGGGCTGTTTTTT.

In its sample, this clonotype was seen a few times. CDR3 in DNA: TGCGCCAGCGGGGGCAGGGAGCAGTTCTTC. It codes for CASGGREQFF. The chain uses TRBV10-1 and TRBJ2-1, with a weak D call TRBD1 (6 bases). CDR1 and CDR2 from the germline V gene are WNHNN and SYGVQD (reference sequence). The CDR3 contains 10 residues. Trimming cost V 8 bases and J 10 bases, with 9 bases left between them.

The chain links TRBV20-1 to TRBJ1-2, with a weak D call TRBD1 (5 bases). The CDR3 length is 12 residues. Trimming took 1 base from V and 7 from J, leaving 10 bases between them. Germline V lookup: CDR1 DFQATT, CDR2 SNEGSKA (reference sequence). The CDR3 region is CSARVGTSGYTF. CDR3 DNA sequence: TGCAGTGCTAGAGTAGGGACGAGTGGCTACACCTTC.